The 25 T cell receptor beta chains below all came from one sample that was sequenced in a study of blood T cells in healthy people across ages (dated by TCRdb to the mid-2010s). The library was obtained by 5' RACE. These reads were obtained on an Illumina HiSeq 2500. A second PCR of roughly 6 to 11 cycles was run with a J-beta primer mix and a sample-barcoded 5' primer. TCRdb reanalyzed the raw reads on its own, using fastp at Q25 for trimming and MiXCR for clone calling, and kept in-frame beta chains. Each CDR3 protein appears once, grouped with its most common genes and DNA. This sample comprises roughly 700,000 distinct CDR3 sequences, roughly 32% of them detected only once. 15% to 19% of the sample goes to the ten largest clones. The sample consisted of blood. The source is a woman older than 75 in good health. Donor details come from another sample of the same person, matched by shared clones.

A few counts support this clonotype. Mismatch with germline at one junction end may stem from a read error. The rearrangement joins TRBV6-6 to TRBJ1-5; D may be TRBD1 (6 bases). The CDR3 contains 16 residues. The germline gives CDR1 MNHNY, CDR2 SVGAGI (reference sequence). The CDR3 is CASSLGRGASSQPQHF. CDR3 in DNA: TGTGCCAGCAGTCTAGGTCGGGGGGCTAGCAGTCAGCCCCAGCATTTT.

The table lists this clonotype with many counts. The J gene is TRBJ1-2, the V gene TRBV29-1, with D possibly being TRBD1 (6 bases). Deletions cut 3 bases from V and 7 bases from J, with 12 bases between. The germline CDR1 and CDR2 sequences are SQVTM and ANQGSEA. This CDR3 has 12 residues. The CDR3 protein is CSVDRGAGGYTF. CDR3 coding DNA: TGCAGCGTTGACAGGGGCGCGGGTGGCTACACCTTC.

The gene calls are TRBV7-9 and TRBJ1-5; D uncertain. Germline values: CDR1 SEHNR, CDR2 FQNEAQ (reference sequence). The CDR3 is 15 residues long. V gave up 5 bases and J gave up 0 bases, with 11 bases separating them. The DNA of the CDR3 is TGTGCCAGCAGCCCCGGGTGGTATAGCAATCAGCCCCAGCATTTT. This gives the protein CASSPGWYSNQPQHF.

The chain links TRBV4-3 to TRBJ1-4; 8 positions agree with TRBD1. In germline, CDR1 is LGHNA, CDR2 YSLEER. The CDR3 is 15 amino acids. The junction had 7 bases not matched to a gene; V was cut back by 1 base and J by 9 bases. This CDR3 reads CASSQGTGIGKKLFF. The CDR3, as DNA: TGCGCCAGCAGCCAAGGGACAGGGATTGGGAAAAAACTGTTTTTT.

This clonotype occurred a few times. A read error may be the cause here, since a much bigger clone is one base away. The chain links TRBV10-3 to TRBJ2-5; tentative D call: TRBD2 (6 bases). This CDR3 contains 13 residues. The V and J ends lost 6 bases and 0 bases respectively, with 8 bases between them. CDR1 and CDR2 (germline): ENHRY, SYGVKD. The CDR3 coding sequence is TGTGCCATCAGGGGGGGAAACCAAGAGACCCAGTACTTC. Protein sequence: CAIRGGNQETQYF.

This clonotype turned up a few times. Mismatch with germline at one junction end may stem from a read error. This sequence joins TRBV25-1 and TRBJ1-4, with D possibly TRBD1 on 6 matching bases. This CDR3 spans 17 amino acids. Germline CDR1 is MGHDK and CDR2 is SYGVNS. The CDR3 nucleotides are TGTGCCAGCAGTGAATATCGCCCACAGGGTAGGAATGAAAACCTGTTTTTT. Its protein product is CASSEYRPQGRNENLFF.

There are a few counts of this clonotype. Germline is not matched at one junction end, which may reflect a read error. The chain couples TRBV5-1 to TRBJ2-1; D gene uncertain. The assigned J gene may be wrong: the sequence end matches TRBJ2-7 better. Germline V gene data show CDR1 as SGHRS and CDR2 as YFSETQ. The CDR3 covers 13 residues. CDR3 amino acids: CASRLGSYNEQYF. DNA of the CDR3: TGCGCCAGCAGATTGGGTTCCTACAATGAGCAGTACTTC.

This clonotype was recorded at least ten times. The gene calls are TRBV6-5 and TRBJ2-3; D is perhaps TRBD1 or TRBD2 (6 bases each). V was shortened by 0 bases and J by 0 bases, with 10 bases between the two germline ends. Per germline, CDR1 MNHEY and CDR2 SVGAGI. CDR3 length: 16 amino acids. CDR3 coding DNA: TGTGCCAGCAGTTACTCAGGGGGGACTAGCACAGATACGCAGTATTTT. Translation gives CASSYSGGTSTDTQYF.

This clonotype was picked up many times. The J gene is TRBJ1-6, the V gene TRBV7-2; 8 nucleotides line up with TRBD1. This CDR3 has 15 residues. The V gene end was trimmed by 5 bases and the J gene end by 8 bases; junction bases not matched to a gene: 8. CDR1 and CDR2 from the germline V gene are SGHTA and FQGNSA. CDR3 nucleotides: TGTGCCAGCAGCCCCCGACAGGGGCTCGATTCACCCCTCCACTTT. It is translated as CASSPRQGLDSPLHF. Complete variable domain (other parts from reference TRBV7-2 and TRBJ1-6): GAGVSQSPSNKVTEKGKDVELRCDPISGHTALYWYRQSLGQGLEFLIYFQGNSAPDKSGLPSDRFSAERTGGSVSTLTIQRTQQEDSAVYLCASSPRQGLDSPLHFGNGTRLTVT.

This clonotype has at least ten counts. The chain joins TRBV7-2 to TRBJ2-4; 16 positions agree with TRBD2. Germline V lookup: CDR1 SGHTA, CDR2 FQGNSA. The V gene end was trimmed by 4 bases and the J gene end by 12 bases; junction bases not matched to a gene: 9. The CDR3 contains 16 residues. The CDR3 loop is CASSYGTSGGAEGQYF. The CDR3 bases are TGTGCCAGCAGCTATGGGACTAGCGGGGGGGCCGAGGGTCAGTACTTC.

J is TRBJ2-7 and V is TRBV7-2, with D perhaps matching TRBD2 (5 bases). The CDR3 totals 15 residues. Germline CDR1 reads SGHTA; CDR2 reads FQGNSA. Trimming took off 4 bases at V and 2 bases at J, with 15 bases between the two ends. The CDR3 sequence: CASSSAHRGTYEQYF. As DNA, the CDR3 is TGTGCCAGCAGCTCTGCTCACCGAGGGACCTACGAGCAGTACTTC.

In its sample, this clonotype was seen many times. The chain carries TRBV7-3 and TRBJ2-4, with 7 bases that match TRBD2. The V gene's germline CDR1 is SGHTA and CDR2 FQGTGA. Trimming took 0 bases from V and 9 from J; bases not matched to a gene: 5. The CDR3 is 14 residues long. CDR3 loop: CASSLTGGKGIQYF. CDR3 in DNA: TGTGCCAGCAGCTTAACGGGAGGGAAGGGCATTCAGTACTTC.

This clonotype was detected many times. The chain recombines TRBV20-1 with TRBJ1-2; D not certain. The germline V gene has CDR1 DFQATT and CDR2 SNEGSKA (reference sequence). The CDR3 covers 10 residues. V shed 6 bases and J shed 8 bases, with 10 bases lying between them. The CDR3 DNA reads as TGCAGTGCAGGTCGATGGGGCTACACCTTC. This encodes CSAGRWGYTF.

There are many counts of this clonotype. The V gene is TRBV10-3, the J gene TRBJ2-4, with D perhaps being TRBD1 or TRBD2 (5 bases each). CDR3 length: 17 residues. Germline V gene sequence: CDR1 ENHRY, CDR2 SYGVKD. Trimming removed 0 bases at V and 0 bases at J, with 12 bases between. The CDR3 is CAISESGEGLAKNIQYF. CDR3 sequence (DNA): TGTGCCATCAGTGAGTCGGGGGAAGGACTAGCCAAAAACATTCAGTACTTC.

V is TRBV6-2 or TRBV6-3 and J is TRBJ1-1, with D possibly TRBD1 on 6 matching bases. The V end was cut by 3 bases, the J end by 4 bases, with 15 bases between. The V gene's germline CDR1 is MNHEY and CDR2 SVGEGT. This CDR3 spans 15 amino acids. CDR3 in DNA: TGTGCCAGCAGTTATGAGGGGGGGGCCGGCACTGAAGCTTTCTTT. Amino acid sequence: CASSYEGGAGTEAFF.

In this sample, this clonotype turned up many times. The rearrangement links TRBV29-1 to TRBJ1-2; D not certain. The CDR3 consists of 13 residues. V was cut by 2 bases and J by 9 bases, with 16 bases left in between. CDR1 and CDR2 (germline): SQVTM, ANQGSEA. The CDR3 region is CSVESPLGRSYTF. In nucleotides, the CDR3 is TGCAGCGTTGAATCCCCCCTGGGCCGGAGCTACACCTTC.

The CDR3 region has the DNA TGTGCCAGCAGCTTAGAGTCGTGGTCCTACGAGCAGTACTTC. Residues: CASSLESWSYEQYF. The rearrangement uses TRBV7-8 and TRBJ2-7; no clear D gene. This CDR3 region has 14 residues. Germline assignment: CDR1 SGHVS and CDR2 FQNEAQ. Trimming removed 1 base from V and 1 base from J, with 8 bases in between.

The sample holds many counts of this clonotype. The chain combines TRBV20-1 with TRBJ1-5; no clear D. This CDR3 spans 14 amino acids. Per the germline V gene, CDR1 is DFQATT and CDR2 is SNEGSKA (reference sequence). Trimming shortened V by 3 bases and J by 0 bases, and 9 bases separated the two germline ends. The CDR3 DNA follows: TGCAGTGCTAGGGTGGGAAGTAGCAATCAGCCCCAGCATTTT. Amino acid sequence: CSARVGSSNQPQHF.

This clonotype came up a few times. This may arise from a read error, as a much more abundant clone is one base away. J is TRBJ2-7 and V is TRBV4-2; 10 bases fit TRBD2. This CDR3 spans 20 amino acids. Germline lookup yields CDR1 LGHNA and CDR2 YNFKEQ. Unmatched junction bases numbered 15, after V lost 0 bases and J lost 1 base. The CDR3 here is CASSQDPIPGRAGGSYEQYF. The CDR3 DNA reads TGTGCCAGCAGCCAAGACCCCATTCCGGGACGAGCGGGGGGGTCCTACGAGCAGTACTTC.

On this clonotype itself: A read error may account for a junction end that differs from germline. The chain is built from TRBV12-3 or TRBV12-4 and TRBJ2-3; TRBD2 agrees at 11 bases. The CDR3 is made up of 18 amino acids. The CDR3 loop reads CASSLSRLAGSSADAQYF. The CDR3 nucleotides read TGTGCCAGCAGTCTGAGCCGACTAGCGGGGTCTAGCGCAGATGCGCAGTATTTT.

This clonotype appeared once. The rearrangement uses TRBV12-3 or TRBV12-4 and TRBJ1-2, with 7 bases identical to TRBD1. The CDR3 consists of 12 residues. J gave up 6 bases and V 5 bases, and 3 bases lay outside the gene matches. Written as DNA, the CDR3 is TGTGCCAGCAGTAGAGGGACAGATGGCTACACCTTC. It yields the protein CASSRGTDGYTF.

This clonotype came up many times. The chain carries TRBV20-1 and TRBJ1-5; TRBD1 aligns across 7 bases. V lost 6 bases and J lost 3; bases outside the gene matches: 8. The CDR3 contains 14 residues. CDR1 is DFQATT, CDR2 SNEGSKA, per germline (reference sequence). For the CDR3, the DNA is TGCAGTGCCGTGGGACAGTCCTACAATCAGCCCCAGCATTTT. Amino acid sequence: CSAVGQSYNQPQHF.

This clonotype was seen many times. The genes are TRBV3-1 and TRBJ2-1, with D possibly matching TRBD2 (6 bases). Trimming shortened V by 8 bases and J by 9 bases, and 20 bases separated the two germline ends. Germline CDR1 LGHDT, CDR2 YNNKEL (reference sequence). This CDR3 has 14 residues. CDR3 nucleotide sequence: TGTGCCAGCTCCCGGGACTCCACCCCCTCTGAGCAGTTCTTC. It is translated as CASSRDSTPSEQFF.

In this sample, this clonotype turned up once. The DNA for the CDR3 is TGTGCCAGCAGCGGAGGACTAGCGGGGGGCCGAGATACGCAGTATTTT. This codes for CASSGGLAGGRDTQYF. The V gene is TRBV7-2, the J gene TRBJ2-3; 14 bases map to TRBD2. This CDR3 contains 16 residues. J gave up 5 bases and V 5 bases, and 6 bases lay outside the gene matches. Germline assignment: CDR1 SGHTA and CDR2 FQGNSA.

A remark on this clonotype: This may be a read error: a much more frequent sequence differs by one nucleotide. The gene calls are TRBV12-3 or TRBV12-4 and TRBJ1-2, with 7 nucleotides matching TRBD1. This CDR3 spans 13 amino acids. For the CDR3, the DNA is TGTGCCGGCAGTTTGCTTGGAGGGGGCGGCTACACCTTC. Amino acids: CAGSLLGGGGYTF.